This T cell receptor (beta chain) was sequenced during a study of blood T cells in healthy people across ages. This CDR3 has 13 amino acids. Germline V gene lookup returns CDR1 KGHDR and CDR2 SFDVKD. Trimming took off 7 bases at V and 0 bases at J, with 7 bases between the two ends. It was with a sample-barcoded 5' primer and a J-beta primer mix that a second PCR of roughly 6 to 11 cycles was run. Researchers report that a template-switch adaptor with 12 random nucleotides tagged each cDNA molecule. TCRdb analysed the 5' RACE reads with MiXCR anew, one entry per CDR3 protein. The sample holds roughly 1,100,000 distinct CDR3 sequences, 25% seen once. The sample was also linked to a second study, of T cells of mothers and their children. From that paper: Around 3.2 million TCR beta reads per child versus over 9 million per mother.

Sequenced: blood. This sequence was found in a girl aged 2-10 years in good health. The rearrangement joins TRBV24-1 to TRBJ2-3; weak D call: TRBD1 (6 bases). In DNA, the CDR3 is TGTGCCACCAGGGGGACAAGCACAGATACGCAGTATTTT. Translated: CATRGTSTDTQYF.